Presented here are 25 T cell receptor beta chains from one specimen sequenced in a study of T cell changes during pregnancy in multiple sclerosis (dated by TCRdb to about 2019). Library generation was performed with the immunoSEQ multiplex PCR assay. Held by TCRdb, this immuneACCESS table contains in-frame sequences only and omits some clones. Under half of the omission traces to an unresolved V gene where checked; the cause of the rest is unknown. This sample lists just over 90,000 clones; about nine tenths were detected once. More than 1.5% of the sample is in the top ten clones. Specimen: peripheral blood, collected after pregnancy. The receptor set was obtained from a female donor in good health, enrolled as a control in a pregnancy study.

V is TRBV7-6 and J is TRBJ2-2; 7 bases match TRBD1. Per the germline V gene, CDR1 is SGHVS and CDR2 is FNYEAQ. The CDR3 covers 17 residues. V was clipped by 1 base and J by 3 bases; unmatched bases: 8. The CDR3 sequence: CASSLVVTGVYTGELFF. CDR3 DNA sequence: TGTGCCAGCAGCTTAGTAGTTACAGGGGTCTACACCGGGGAGCTGTTTTTT.

The chain employs TRBV11-2 and TRBJ2-5; 9 nucleotides line up with TRBD2. Unmatched junction bases numbered 9, after V lost 5 bases and J lost 5 bases. CDR3 size: 15 residues. Germline values: CDR1 SGHAT, CDR2 FQNNGV. CDR3 sequence: CASSRSAGGHETQYF. The CDR3 DNA is TGTGCCAGCAGCCGATCGGCGGGGGGGCACGAGACCCAGTACTTC.

The chain employs TRBV27 and TRBJ1-1; no clear D gene. V lost 3 bases and J lost 1, with 12 bases in between. This CDR3 is 15 amino acids long. The germline V gene has CDR1 MNHEY and CDR2 SMNVEV (reference sequence). CDR3 in amino acids: CASSFSPAGNTEAFF. For the CDR3, the DNA is TGTGCCAGCAGTTTTTCCCCGGCGGGGAACACTGAAGCTTTCTTT.

This chain links TRBV20-1 with TRBJ1-2; weak D call: TRBD1 (6 bases). CDR3 length: 11 amino acids. Trimming pared 6 bases from V and 5 bases from J, leaving 10 bases between. Per germline, CDR1 DFQATT and CDR2 SNEGSKA (reference sequence). DNA for the CDR3: TGCAGTGCCAACAGGGATTATGGCTACACCTTC. This gives the protein CSANRDYGYTF.

The V gene is TRBV28, the J gene TRBJ2-5; D possibly corresponds to TRBD2 (7 bases). This CDR3 comprises 14 residues. Trimming shortened V by 3 bases and J by 5 bases, and 13 bases separated the two germline ends. The germline CDR1 and CDR2 sequences are MDHEN and SYDVKM. In DNA form, the CDR3 reads TGTGCCAGCAGTTTTCGGGGGGCGGGGGAGACCCAGTACTTC. Translation gives CASSFRGAGETQYF.

The chain couples TRBV5-1 to TRBJ1-1; maybe TRBD1 (5 bases). This CDR3 spans 16 amino acids. The germline V gene has CDR1 SGHRS and CDR2 YFSETQ. V lost 1 base to trimming and J lost 6 bases, with 19 bases between them. The CDR3 DNA reads as TGCGCCAGCAGCTTGTATCTTGGGGGGGGGTTCGCTGAAGCTTTCTTT. It is translated as CASSLYLGGGFAEAFF.

This clone has a single count. V and J are TRBV6-5 and TRBJ1-1; no clear D. Germline CDR1 reads MNHEY; CDR2 reads SVGAGI. The CDR3 sequence is 14 residues long. V lost 7 bases, J lost 4 bases, and 16 bases lay in between. CDR3 nucleotide sequence: TGTGCCAGCACTAAGGCGTGGGCAAGCACTGAAGCTTTCTTT. Its translation: CASTKAWASTEAFF.

The J gene is TRBJ2-5, the V gene TRBV4-2, with 9 bases matching TRBD2. Unmatched junction bases numbered 7, after V lost 0 bases and J lost 5 bases. Germline lookup yields CDR1 LGHNA and CDR2 YNFKEQ. The CDR3 extends over 16 amino acids. The CDR3 DNA is TGTGCCAGCAGCCAAGAACGAGCGGGGGGTCGGGAGACCCAGTACTTC. This codes for CASSQERAGGRETQYF.

The chain carries TRBV6-4 and TRBJ2-3; TRBD2 matches at 9 bases. After removal of 5 bases from V and 1 base from J, the junction contained 1 base not matched to a gene. The CDR3 is 14 amino acids. The V gene's germline CDR1 is MRHNA and CDR2 SNTAGT. DNA of the CDR3: TGTGCCAGCAGTTTAGCGGGGGGCACAGATACGCAGTATTTT. Residues: CASSLAGGTDTQYF.

This rearrangement joins TRBV19 to TRBJ2-3, with D unclear. Germline V gene data show CDR1 as LNHDA and CDR2 as SQIVND (reference sequence). Between the trimmed V and J ends, which lost 1 base and 0 bases, there was a span of 8 bases. This CDR3 contains 15 residues. This chain's CDR3 is CASSIGPSSTDTQYF. DNA of the CDR3: TGTGCCAGTAGTATAGGGCCCTCTAGCACAGATACGCAGTATTTT. Supplemented by reference TRBV19 and TRBJ2-3, the full variable domain reads DGGITQSPKYLFRKEGQNVTLSCEQNLNHDAMYWYRQDPGQGLRLIYYSQIVNDFQKGDIAEGYSVSREKKESFPLTVTSAQKNPTAFYLCASSIGPSSTDTQYFGPGTRLTVL.

CDR3 loop: CASSLIVRAGEQFF. The CDR3 DNA sequence: TGTGCCAGCAGCTTAATTGTGAGGGCCGGTGAGCAGTTCTTC. The V and J genes are TRBV7-6 and TRBJ2-1, with TRBD2 as a possible D gene (5 bases). V lost 2 bases to trimming and J lost 9 bases, with 14 bases between them. This CDR3 spans 14 amino acids. Germline lookup yields CDR1 SGHVS and CDR2 FNYEAQ.

The chain employs TRBV6-5 and TRBJ1-2; possibly TRBD1 for D (5 bases). Between the trimmed V and J ends, which lost 8 bases and 4 bases, there was a span of 11 bases. The germline V gene encodes CDR1 MNHEY and CDR2 SVGAGI. The CDR3 has 12 amino acids. As DNA, the CDR3 is TGTGCCAGCGGGGCAGGCCCCTATGGCTACACCTTC. Protein product: CASGAGPYGYTF.

V is TRBV7-2 and J is TRBJ1-5; the D is unclear. Trimming took 8 bases from V and 3 from J, leaving 14 bases between them. The germline CDR1 and CDR2 sequences are SGHTA and FQGNSA. The CDR3 spans 14 residues. The CDR3 nucleotides read TGTGCCAGCCAGCGAAACGGCCCCAATCAGCCCCAGCATTTT. It yields the protein CASQRNGPNQPQHF.

The chain employs TRBV30 and TRBJ1-5; 11 bases match TRBD1. V lost 1 base to trimming and J lost 6 bases; unmatched junction nucleotides: 8. This CDR3 is built from 16 residues. Germline V gene sequence: CDR1 GTSNPN, CDR2 SVGIG (reference sequence). The CDR3, as DNA: TGTGCCTGGAGTGCACTCGGGACAGGGGGTCGTCAGCCCCAGCATTTT. It encodes CAWSALGTGGRQPQHF.

This chain links TRBV2 with TRBJ2-1; 14 bases match TRBD2. With 6 bases clipped from V and 9 bases from J, the junction kept 10 bases outside the gene matches. Germline-derived CDR1 and CDR2 are SNHLY and FYNNEI. The CDR3 runs 16 residues. The chain's CDR3 is CASRKETSGGAGEQFF. The DNA for the CDR3 is TGTGCCAGCAGGAAGGAGACTAGCGGGGGGGCGGGTGAGCAGTTCTTC. The full variable domain, in which reference TRBV2 and TRBJ2-1 provide the parts outside the CDR3, is EPEVTQTPSHQVTQMGQEVILRCVPISNHLYFYWYRQILGQKVEFLVSFYNNEISEKSEIFDDQFSVERPDGSNFTLKIRSTKLEDSAMYFCASRKETSGGAGEQFFGPGTRLTVL.

This sequence joins TRBV7-2 and TRBJ1-2; no firm D call. V lost 2 bases and J 4 bases, leaving 11 bases between the germline ends. This CDR3 is built from 14 residues. Germline V gene lookup returns CDR1 SGHTA and CDR2 FQGNSA. The CDR3 loop is CASSLMTGSYGYTF. DNA for the CDR3: TGTGCCAGCAGCTTAATGACTGGGAGCTATGGCTACACCTTC. The full variable domain, with the rest looked up from reference TRBV7-2 and TRBJ1-2, is GAGVSQSPSNKVTEKGKDVELRCDPISGHTALYWYRQSLGQGLEFLIYFQGNSAPDKSGLPSDRFSAERTGGSVSTLTIQRTQQEDSAVYLCASSLMTGSYGYTFGSGTRLTVV.

The V gene is TRBV29-1, the J gene TRBJ1-1, with 8 bases identical to TRBD1. In germline, CDR1 is SQVTM, CDR2 ANQGSEA. V shed 5 bases and J 6 bases; nucleotides not matched to a gene: 2. The CDR3 contains 11 residues. In DNA, the CDR3 is TGCAGCGTTACAGGGGGGGCTGAAGCTTTCTTT. Translated: CSVTGGAEAFF.

This chain links TRBV7-3 with TRBJ1-1; D gene unclear. The ends were cut back, 5 bases at V and 4 bases at J, with 11 bases in the middle. The germline gives CDR1 SGHTA, CDR2 FQGTGA. The CDR3 consists of 13 residues. CDR3 nucleotide sequence: TGTGCCAGCAGCAGAGACATGGGCACTGAAGCTTTCTTT. Amino acid sequence: CASSRDMGTEAFF. Combining the CDR3 with reference TRBV7-3 and TRBJ1-1 gives the whole variable domain GAGVSQTPSNKVTEKGKYVELRCDPISGHTALYWYRQSLGQGPEFLIYFQGTGAADDSGLPNDRFFAVRPEGSVSTLKIQRTERGDSAVYLCASSRDMGTEAFFGQGTRLTVV.

The chain couples TRBV9 to TRBJ1-3; a possible D gene is TRBD1 (5 bases). V was trimmed by 4 bases and J by 1 base, leaving 9 bases between them. The V gene's germline CDR1 is SGDLS and CDR2 YYNGEE. CDR3 length: 14 amino acids. The CDR3 DNA reads as TGTGCCAGCAGCCAGTCAGGGTCTGGAAACACCATATATTTT. It encodes CASSQSGSGNTIYF.

DNA for the CDR3: TGTGCCAGCAGCACGGGACTAGCCTCAGATACGCAGTATTTT. This encodes CASSTGLASDTQYF. The chain combines TRBV5-6 with TRBJ2-3; 9 nucleotides agree with TRBD2. J was trimmed by 4 bases and V by 4 bases; bases with no gene match: 4. The CDR3 extends over 14 amino acids. CDR1 is SGHDT and CDR2 is YYEEEE in the germline V gene.

The rearrangement uses TRBV5-6 and TRBJ1-6, with D possibly matching TRBD1 (5 bases). The germline gives CDR1 SGHDT, CDR2 YYEEEE. The germline V and J ends were trimmed by 0 bases and 16 bases, with 17 bases remaining between them. The CDR3 sequence is 14 residues long. The CDR3 nucleotides read TGTGCCAGCAGCTTGGGGCTTTCAGGGTTTTCTCTCCACTTT. As protein: CASSLGLSGFSLHF.

The chain is built from TRBV7-2 and TRBJ1-2; D gene unclear. CDR1 is SGHTA and CDR2 is FQGNSA in the germline V gene. V lost 6 bases to trimming and J lost 1 base, with 15 bases between them. There are 15 residues in the CDR3. DNA for the CDR3: TGTGCCAGCAGTTCCCACTTGGGAGGTAACTATGGCTACACCTTC. Translation gives CASSSHLGGNYGYTF.

This chain links TRBV4-3 with TRBJ2-2, with D possibly matching TRBD1 (5 bases). The CDR3 loop spans 15 amino acids. V dropped 0 bases and J dropped 5 bases, with 10 bases sitting between them. The germline CDR1 and CDR2 sequences are LGHNA and YSLEER. The CDR3 bases are TGCGCCAGCAGCCAAGATCAGGGTCGAACCGGGGAGCTGTTTTTT. Residues: CASSQDQGRTGELFF.

The rearrangement uses TRBV5-4 and TRBJ1-6; D might be TRBD1 (5 bases). CDR3 length equals 16 residues. From germline, CDR1 is SGHNT and CDR2 YYREEE (reference sequence). V was shortened by 4 bases and J by 2 bases, with 13 bases between the two germline ends. Written as DNA, the CDR3 is TGTGCCAGCAGCAACCCCAGGGAGGCCTATAATTCACCCCTCCACTTT. It translates to CASSNPREAYNSPLHF.

The CDR3 protein is CASSTRDRGDTQYF. The CDR3 DNA sequence: TGTGCCAGCAGCACCCGGGACAGGGGAGATACGCAGTATTTT. The J gene is TRBJ2-3, the V gene TRBV7-9, with 10 nucleotides matching TRBD1. V lost 5 bases to trimming and J lost 5 bases; unmatched junction nucleotides: 4. From germline, CDR1 is SEHNR and CDR2 FQNEAQ (reference sequence). The CDR3 consists of 14 residues.